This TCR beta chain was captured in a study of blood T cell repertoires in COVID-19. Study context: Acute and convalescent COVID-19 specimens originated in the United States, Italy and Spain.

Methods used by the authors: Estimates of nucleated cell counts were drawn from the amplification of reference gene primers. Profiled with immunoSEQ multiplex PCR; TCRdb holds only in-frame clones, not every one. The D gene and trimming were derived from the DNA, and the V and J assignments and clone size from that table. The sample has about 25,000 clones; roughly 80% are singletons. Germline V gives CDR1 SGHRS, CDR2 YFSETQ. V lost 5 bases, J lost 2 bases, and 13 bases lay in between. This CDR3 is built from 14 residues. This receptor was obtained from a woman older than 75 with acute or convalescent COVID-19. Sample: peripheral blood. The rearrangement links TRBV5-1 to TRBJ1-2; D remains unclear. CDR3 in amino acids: CASSEGSPNYGYTF. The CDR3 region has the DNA TGCGCCAGCAGTGAGGGCAGCCCCAACTATGGCTACACCTTC.